What follows are 4 T cell receptor beta chains derived from one specimen sequenced in a study of T cell clones after liver transplantation. Sequenced by immunoSEQ multiplex PCR; TCRdb stores in-frame clones only, minus some. The sample shows around 77,000 clones, about four fifths of them seen only once. Sample: CD4+ T cells from blood, taken 12 months after liver transplant. All receptors come from a human patient who received a liver transplant. Certain T cells may be donor cells from the graft.

The chain carries TRBV2 and TRBJ1-3, with D possibly TRBD1 on 6 matching bases. V was clipped by 3 bases and J by 3 bases, with 12 bases between them. The germline CDR1 and CDR2 sequences are SNHLY and FYNNEI. The CDR3 is made up of 15 amino acids. The CDR3 here is CASSETGGLGNTIYF. The DNA of the CDR3 is TGTGCCAGCAGTGAGACGGGGGGCCTTGGAAACACCATATATTTT.

The chain employs TRBV28 and TRBJ1-1; possible D gene TRBD1, 5 bases. V dropped 5 bases and J dropped 0 bases, with 16 bases sitting between them. The germline gives CDR1 MDHEN, CDR2 SYDVKM. This CDR3 is 16 amino acids long. The CDR3 DNA reads TGTGCCAGCAGTGGGACCCTCCTCATCGTGAACACTGAAGCTTTCTTT. This translates into CASSGTLLIVNTEAFF. Based on the CDR3 plus reference TRBV28 and TRBJ1-1, the full variable domain is DVKVTQSSRYLVKRTGEKVFLECVQDMDHENMFWYRQDPGLGLRLIYFSYDVKMKEKGDIPEGYSVSREKKERFSLILESASTNQTSMYLCASSGTLLIVNTEAFFGQGTRLTVV.

There are a few counts of this clone. The gene calls are TRBV4-3 and TRBJ2-2, with TRBD2 as a possible D gene (5 bases). CDR1 is LGHNA, CDR2 YSLEER, per germline. The V end was cut by 5 bases, the J end by 8 bases, with 15 bases between. This CDR3 has 14 residues. The CDR3 sequence is CASSYRERAGELFF. In DNA, the CDR3 is TGCGCCAGCAGCTACCGTGAGAGGGCTGGGGAGCTGTTTTTT.

This clone was observed a handful of times. This rearrangement joins TRBV6-1 to TRBJ1-4, with D perhaps matching TRBD1 (5 bases). This CDR3 is 13 amino acids long. The V end lost 4 bases, the J end lost 3 bases, and 6 bases lay between the germline ends. From germline, CDR1 is MNHNS and CDR2 SASEGT. CDR3 in amino acids: CASSVGPNEKLFF. CDR3 bases: TGTGCCAGCAGTGTGGGACCTAATGAAAAACTGTTTTTT.